These T cell receptor beta chains were read from a single sample in a study of cytotoxic CD8 clonotypes in ibrutinib-treated CLL. Assay: immunoSEQ multiplex PCR; the TCRdb copy retains only in-frame clones and omits some. The sample yields approximately 280,000 clones, about 72% seen once. The sample was PBMCs, taken at disease progression, from a patient treated with ibrutinib. The receptors were gathered from a human donor with chronic lymphocytic leukemia. Both conserved end residues are part of each CDR3. The D gene is left open where the match is weak. Not all rows give a size; the values are once, few, many and, for expanded clones, a class.

>.|TRBV6-6|TRBD2|TRBJ2-1
CASSVAGGPREQFF
TGTGCCAGCAGTGTAGCGGGAGGGCCGCGTGAGCAGTTCTTC
>many|TRBV9|.|TRBJ1-1
CASSAPGIGGKDTEAFF
TGTGCCAGCAGCGCCCCCGGGATCGGGGGTAAGGACACTGAAGCTTTCTTT
>.|TRBV7-7|TRBD2|TRBJ2-5
CASSLSSGRVGETQYF
TGTGCCAGCAGCTTATCTAGCGGGAGGGTTGGAGAGACCCAGTACTTC
>.|TRBV9|.|TRBJ2-7
CASSVGGGTSYEQYF
TGTGCCAGCAGCGTAGGAGGCGGAACTTCCTACGAGCAGTACTTC
>.|TRBV9|.|TRBJ1-2
CASSAAGGIGYGYTF
TGTGCCAGCAGCGCCGCCGGGGGCATAGGGTATGGCTACACCTTC
>.|TRBV20-1|.|TRBJ2-1
CSAHYYNEQFF
TGCAGTGCTCATTACTACAATGAGCAGTTCTTC
>.|TRBV5-1|.|TRBJ1-1
CASSLAGDLTEAFF
TGCGCCAGCAGCTTGGCCGGGGATCTCACTGAAGCTTTCTTT
>.|TRBV28|.|TRBJ2-5
CASGVRRLGRSGKETQYF
TGTGCCAGCGGCGTTCGTAGGCTGGGCAGATCAGGGAAGGAGACCCAGTACTTC
>once|TRBV29-1|.|TRBJ2-3
CSVGVSGSSTDTQYF
TGCAGCGTCGGAGTTAGCGGTTCTAGCACAGATACGCAGTATTTT
>.|TRBV4-2|.|TRBJ1-1
CASSQEWGLAEAFF
TGTGCCAGCAGCCAAGAGTGGGGGCTTGCCGAAGCTTTCTTT
>.|TRBV4-1|.|TRBJ1-2
CASSQEGVGYYGYTF
TGCGCCAGCAGCCAAGAGGGAGTGGGCTACTATGGCTACACCTTC
>.|TRBV5-1|.|TRBJ2-3
CASSLGGGAITDTQYF
TGCGCCAGCAGCTTGGGAGGGGGTGCTATCACAGATACGCAGTATTTT
>.|TRBV7-9|.|TRBJ2-7
CASSPRTVYEQYF
TGTGCCAGCAGCCCCCGGACAGTCTACGAGCAGTACTTC
>.|TRBV29-1|TRBD1|TRBJ1-2
CSGGRTGTNYGYTF
TGCAGCGGTGGGAGGACAGGCACTAACTATGGCTACACCTTC
>.|TRBV7-6|.|TRBJ2-7
CASSSRQGPPYYEQYF
TGTGCCAGCAGCTCCAGGCAGGGCCCCCCCTACTACGAGCAGTACTTC
>few|TRBV7-9|.|TRBJ1-4
CASSLSRWQENEKLFF
TGTGCCAGCAGCTTGAGTAGGTGGCAGGAAAACGAAAAACTGTTTTTT
>.|TRBV6-6|.|TRBJ1-4
CASSYSNSVTEKLFF
TGTGCCAGCAGTTACTCAAACAGCGTTACTGAAAAACTGTTTTTT
>.|TRBV25-1|.|TRBJ1-1
CASQGLLNTEAFF
TGTGCCAGCCAGGGCTTATTGAACACTGAAGCTTTCTTT
>.|TRBV13|.|TRBJ1-5
CASSLGWGANQPQHF
TGTGCCAGCAGCTTAGGATGGGGGGCAAATCAGCCCCAGCATTTT
>.|TRBV7-9|.|TRBJ2-3
CATRAGWPTDTQYF
TGTGCCACCCGGGCCGGCTGGCCCACAGATACGCAGTATTTT
>once|TRBV29-1|.|TRBJ2-2
CSVRGGKGELFF
TGCAGCGTTAGAGGTGGGAAGGGGGAGCTGTTTTTT
>few|TRBV18|.|TRBJ1-1
CASSPQGLNTEAFF
TGTGCCAGCTCACCGCAGGGCCTGAACACTGAAGCTTTCTTT
>.|TRBV19|TRBD2|TRBJ2-3
CASSPGTSGATDTQYF
TGTGCCAGTAGTCCCGGGACTAGCGGGGCTACAGATACGCAGTATTTT
>.|TRBV4-1|.|TRBJ1-2
CASSQDGGTMDF
TGCGCCAGCAGCCAAGACGGGGGAACAATGGACTTC
>once|TRBV6-5|.|TRBJ1-1
CASHPGTTEAFF
TGTGCCAGCCATCCAGGGACCACTGAAGCTTTCTTT
>.|TRBV5-1|TRBD2|TRBJ2-7
CASSHLGLAGALSSYEQYF
TGCGCCAGCAGCCACCTGGGACTAGCGGGGGCCCTAAGCTCCTACGAGCAGTACTTC
>.|TRBV5-6|.|TRBJ1-6
CASSRGGQLSLISPLHF
TGTGCCAGCAGCCGCGGCGGCCAGCTATCCTTGATTTCACCCCTCCACTTT
>.|TRBV28|.|TRBJ1-5
CATREGGSQPQHF
TGTGCCACCCGCGAAGGGGGTAGTCAGCCCCAGCATTTT
>.|TRBV7-4|TRBD1|TRBJ2-7
CASSLSDRGVPYEQYF
TGTGCCAGCAGCTTATCTGACAGGGGAGTTCCCTACGAGCAGTACTTC
>.|TRBV19|TRBD1|TRBJ1-4
CASSPLDRVGEKLFF
TGTGCCAGTAGTCCATTGGACAGGGTCGGTGAAAAACTGTTTTTT
>.|TRBV9|TRBD2|TRBJ2-5
CASSVDPSGQETQYF
TGTGCCAGCAGCGTAGATCCTAGCGGGCAAGAGACCCAGTACTTC
>.|TRBV10-1|.|TRBJ2-7
CASRVTSDSSAYEQYF
TGCGCCAGCAGGGTCACATCAGACAGCAGCGCCTACGAGCAGTACTTC
>.|TRBV7-9|.|TRBJ2-7
CASSWGDRNTYEQYF
TGTGCCAGCAGCTGGGGAGACAGGAACACCTACGAGCAGTACTTC
>few|TRBV10-1|TRBD1|TRBJ1-1
CASSGQGRGTEAFF
TGCGCCAGCAGTGGACAGGGAAGGGGCACTGAAGCTTTCTTT
>.|TRBV27|.|TRBJ2-7
CASSFNRVAYEQYF
TGTGCCAGCAGTTTTAACAGGGTGGCCTACGAGCAGTACTTC
>few|TRBV7-9|.|TRBJ2-2
CASSSGVGELFF
TGTGCCAGCAGCTCCGGAGTCGGGGAGCTGTTTTTT
>.|TRBV11-3|TRBD1|TRBJ2-5
CASSKGTGGQETQYF
TGTGCCAGCAGCAAGGGGACAGGGGGGCAAGAGACCCAGTACTTC
>.|TRBV4-1|.|TRBJ1-4
CASSQAGGLTNEKLFF
TGCGCCAGCAGCCAAGCCGGGGGCTTAACTAATGAAAAACTGTTTTTT
>.|TRBV7-2|.|TRBJ2-1
CASSFTTGVNYNEQFF
TGTGCCAGCAGCTTTACCACGGGGGTTAACTACAATGAGCAGTTCTTC
>.|TRBV7-3|TRBD2|TRBJ2-3
CASSLAGEWTDTQYF
TGTGCCAGCAGCTTAGCGGGAGAGTGGACAGATACGCAGTATTTT
>.|TRBV2|.|TRBJ2-3
CASTPDWSSTDTQYF
TGTGCCAGCACTCCGGACTGGTCTAGCACAGATACGCAGTATTTT